The 12 T cell receptor beta chains below come from one sample, sequenced in a study of cytomegalovirus exposure and HLA in healthy donors. 60 Vbeta and 13 Jbeta primers were used in PCR. Using immunoSEQ multiplex PCR, the repertoire was profiled, and TCRdb retains in-frame clones only, with some absent. The sample has under 150,000 clones; 82% are singletons. The sample was PBMCs. Source of these receptors: a male donor in good health and CMV-seronegative.

This chain connects TRBV7-9 to TRBJ1-1; D might be TRBD1 (6 bases). CDR3 length: 12 residues. Trimming took 4 bases from V and 13 from J, leaving 16 bases between them. Germline V gene data show CDR1 as SEHNR and CDR2 as FQNEAQ (reference sequence). The CDR3 reads CASSSRDTNGFF. The CDR3 DNA reads as TGTGCCAGCAGCTCCCGGGACACCAATGGTTTCTTT.

The count of this clone is one. The V and J genes are TRBV29-1 and TRBJ1-2; a weak D match, TRBD1 (6 bases). This CDR3 spans 13 amino acids. The ends were cut back, 5 bases at V and 5 bases at J, with 15 bases in the middle. Germline CDR1 SQVTM, CDR2 ANQGSEA. This CDR3 reads CSVSGAARYGYTF. For the CDR3, the DNA is TGCAGCGTTTCAGGGGCCGCCCGATATGGCTACACCTTC.

Only one count was recorded for this clone. V and J are TRBV30 and TRBJ1-1; no reliable D call. With 3 bases removed from V and 1 base from J, the gap between germline ends came to 9 bases. The CDR3 covers 13 residues. CDR1 is GTSNPN and CDR2 is SVGIG in the germline V gene (reference sequence). The CDR3 DNA reads as TGTGCCTGGAGGTCGGCGGGGAACACTGAAGCTTTCTTT. It yields the protein CAWRSAGNTEAFF.

The chain links TRBV27 to TRBJ2-3, with 7 bases aligning to TRBD2. CDR3 length: 15 residues. CDR1 is MNHEY, CDR2 SMNVEV, per germline (reference sequence). The V and J ends lost 4 bases and 4 bases, in that order; junction bases with no gene match: 8. The CDR3 coding sequence is TGTGCCAGCAGTTGGTCCCGGGGGGTGCCAGATACGCAGTATTTT. The encoded protein is CASSWSRGVPDTQYF.

This rearrangement joins TRBV7-2 to TRBJ1-2; no definite D call. This CDR3 is built from 15 residues. Germline loops: CDR1 SGHTA, CDR2 FQGNSA. Between the trimmed V and J ends, which lost 4 bases and 2 bases, there was a span of 14 bases. The CDR3, as DNA: TGTGCCAGCAGCTCTCTATATCCCGGGAACTATGGCTACACCTTC. Translated, it gives CASSSLYPGNYGYTF.

The V gene is TRBV25-1, the J gene TRBJ2-5; 7 bases align to TRBD2. V shed 5 bases and J 11 bases; nucleotides not matched to a gene: 11. This CDR3 contains 13 residues. CDR1 is MGHDK and CDR2 is SYGVNS in the germline V gene. This CDR3 is CASSRRGRGEQYF. The CDR3 DNA is TGTGCCAGCAGTAGACGGGGACGGGGGGAGCAGTACTTC.

V and J are TRBV9 and TRBJ1-2, with 8 bases identical to TRBD1. The CDR3 spans 13 residues. From germline, CDR1 is SGDLS and CDR2 YYNGEE. V shed 3 bases, J shed 6 bases, and the junction held 4 bases outside the gene matches. The CDR3 loop reads CASSARTGHGYTF. The DNA of the CDR3 is TGTGCCAGCAGCGCCCGGACAGGGCATGGCTACACCTTC.

The chain employs TRBV5-6 and TRBJ1-5; TRBD1 might be the D (5 bases). This CDR3 is 16 amino acids long. The V end lost 2 bases, the J end lost 6 bases, and 18 bases lay between the germline ends. In germline, CDR1 is SGHDT, CDR2 YYEEEE. CDR3 coding DNA: TGTGCCAGCAGCTTCTATAGCGGGGGGGGGAGTCAGCCCCAGCATTTT. The encoded protein is CASSFYSGGGSQPQHF.

This clone was observed a handful of times. The rearrangement uses TRBV30 and TRBJ1-1; D unresolved. The length of the CDR3 is 13 residues. Germline CDR1 and CDR2: GTSNPN and SVGIG (reference sequence). Trimming took 0 bases from V and 1 from J, leaving 6 bases between them. Here the CDR3 DNA reads TGTGCCTGGAGTGTTTCGCGGAACACTGAAGCTTTCTTT. As protein: CAWSVSRNTEAFF.

This clone was seen just once. This chain links TRBV27 with TRBJ1-5; the D gene is possibly TRBD1 (5 bases). The CDR3 is 17 residues long. Trimming took 4 bases from V and 1 from J, leaving 17 bases between them. In germline, CDR1 is MNHEY, CDR2 SMNVEV (reference sequence). CDR3 amino acids: CASSSLQGVLSNQPQHF. For the CDR3, the DNA is TGTGCCAGCAGTTCCCTCCAAGGGGTCCTGAGCAATCAGCCCCAGCATTTT.

As for this clone: This CDR3 is also generated by other DNA sequences in the sample. V and J are TRBV9 and TRBJ1-5; no firm D call. CDR3 length: 13 residues. Per germline, CDR1 SGDLS and CDR2 YYNGEE. Trimming shortened V by 2 bases and J by 2 bases, and 5 bases separated the two germline ends. Here the CDR3 reads CASSVAGNQPQHF. The DNA for the CDR3 is TGTGCCAGCAGCGTTGCGGGCAATCAGCCCCAGCATTTT.

The chain links TRBV29-1 to TRBJ1-3, with 9 bases identical to TRBD1. Germline values: CDR1 SQVTM, CDR2 ANQGSEA. The CDR3 spans 16 residues. Losses at the gene ends were 4 bases for V and 2 bases for J; bases not matched to a gene: 9. The CDR3 loop reads CSVGGDRVSAGNTIYF. Written as DNA, the CDR3 is TGCAGCGTTGGAGGGGACAGGGTGTCCGCTGGAAACACCATATATTTT.